The text below deals with one T cell receptor (beta chain). These data originate in a study of technical replicates of blood from a handful of donors. TCRdb's table, derived via immunoSEQ multiplex PCR, lists solely in-frame clones and lacks some. This sample carries 70,000 to 80,000 clones, about 96% of them seen once, and the ten largest clones take approximately 0.2%. The CDR3 sequence is 16 residues long. V was clipped by 4 bases and J by 2 bases; unmatched bases: 8. Germline lookup yields CDR1 SGDLS and CDR2 YYNGEE. The sequence was obtained from a human donor in good health. Material for sequencing was T cells isolated from PBMCs. The chain is built from TRBV9 and TRBJ2-1; TRBD1 aligns across 8 bases. The CDR3 protein is CASSLRTGSTYNEQFF. CDR3 nucleotides: TGTGCCAGCAGCCTGCGGACAGGGTCCACCTACAATGAGCAGTTCTTC.